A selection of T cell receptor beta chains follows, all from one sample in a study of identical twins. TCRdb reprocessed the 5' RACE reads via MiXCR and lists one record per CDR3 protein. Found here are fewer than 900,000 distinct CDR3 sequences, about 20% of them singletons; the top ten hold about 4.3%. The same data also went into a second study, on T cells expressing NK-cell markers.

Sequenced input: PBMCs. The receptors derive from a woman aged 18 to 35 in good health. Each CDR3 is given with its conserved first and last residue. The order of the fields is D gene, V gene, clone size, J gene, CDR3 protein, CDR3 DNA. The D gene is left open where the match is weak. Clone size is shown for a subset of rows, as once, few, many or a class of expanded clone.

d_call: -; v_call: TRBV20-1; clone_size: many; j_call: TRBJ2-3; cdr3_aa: CSARTGTDTQYF; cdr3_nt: TGCAGTGCCCGGACTGGCACAGATACGCAGTATTTT
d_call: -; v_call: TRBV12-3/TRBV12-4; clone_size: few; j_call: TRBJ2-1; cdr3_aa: CASSSGTWVTGEQFF; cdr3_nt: TGTGCCAGCAGTTCCGGGACTTGGGTGACGGGGGAGCAGTTCTTC
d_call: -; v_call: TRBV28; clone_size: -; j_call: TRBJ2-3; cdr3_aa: CASSLQGTGTDTQYF; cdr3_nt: TGTGCCAGCAGTTTACAGGGGACGGGCACAGATACGCAGTATTTT
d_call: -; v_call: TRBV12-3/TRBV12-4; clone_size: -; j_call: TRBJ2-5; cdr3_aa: CASTANAQPETQYF; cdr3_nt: TGTGCCAGCACCGCGAACGCCCAGCCGGAGACCCAGTACTTC
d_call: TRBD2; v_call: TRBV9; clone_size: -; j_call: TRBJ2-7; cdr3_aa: CASSATSGRDEQYF; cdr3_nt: TGTGCCAGCAGCGCCACTAGCGGGAGAGACGAGCAGTACTTC
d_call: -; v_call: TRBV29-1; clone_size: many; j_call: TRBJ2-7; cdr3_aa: CSVVTGTEQYF; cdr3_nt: TGCAGCGTCGTCACAGGGACCGAGCAGTACTTC
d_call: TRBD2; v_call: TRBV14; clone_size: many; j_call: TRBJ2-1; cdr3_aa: CASSPGTSGYYNEQFF; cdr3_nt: TGTGCCAGCAGCCCCGGGACTAGCGGATACTACAATGAGCAGTTCTTC
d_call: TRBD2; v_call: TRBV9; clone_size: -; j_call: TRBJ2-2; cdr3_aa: CASSVGLAVNTGELFF; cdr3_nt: TGCGCCAGCAGCGTGGGACTAGCGGTGAACACCGGGGAGCTGTTTTTT
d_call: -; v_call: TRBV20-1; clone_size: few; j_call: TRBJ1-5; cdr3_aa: CSARSAGTRYNSNQPQHF; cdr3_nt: TGCAGTGCTAGGTCCGCGGGTACCAGATACAATAGCAATCAGCCCCAGCATTTT
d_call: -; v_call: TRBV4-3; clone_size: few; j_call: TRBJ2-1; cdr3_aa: CASSQEVGGAYNEQFF; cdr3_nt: TGCGCCAGCAGCCAAGAGGTCGGCGGAGCATACAATGAGCAGTTCTTC
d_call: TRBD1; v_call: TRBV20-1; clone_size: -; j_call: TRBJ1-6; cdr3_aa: CSASLGQGNSPLHF; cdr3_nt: TGCAGTGCTAGCTTGGGACAGGGGAATTCACCCCTCCACTTT
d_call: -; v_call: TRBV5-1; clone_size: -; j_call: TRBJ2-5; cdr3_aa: CASSTGGTYQETQYF; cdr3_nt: TGCGCCAGCAGCACCGGGGGAACGTACCAAGAGACCCAGTACTTC
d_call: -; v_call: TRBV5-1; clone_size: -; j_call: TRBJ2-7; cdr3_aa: CASSLAAREEQYF; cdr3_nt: TGCGCCAGCAGCTTGGCGGCCCGTGAGGAGCAGTACTTC
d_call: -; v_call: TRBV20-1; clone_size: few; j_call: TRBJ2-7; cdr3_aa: CSATKGGDEQYF; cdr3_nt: TGCAGTGCTACCAAGGGGGGAGACGAGCAGTACTTC
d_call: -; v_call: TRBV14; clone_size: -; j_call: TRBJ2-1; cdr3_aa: CASSQDPGGFYNEQFF; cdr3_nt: TGTGCCAGCAGCCAAGATCCTGGGGGGTTCTACAATGAGCAGTTCTTC
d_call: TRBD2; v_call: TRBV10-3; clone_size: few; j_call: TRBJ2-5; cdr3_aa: CAVQKRGGETQYF; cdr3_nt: TGTGCCGTCCAGAAGCGGGGGGGAGAGACCCAGTACTTC
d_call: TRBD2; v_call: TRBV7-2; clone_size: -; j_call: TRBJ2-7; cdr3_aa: CASSLSSGGSDEQYF; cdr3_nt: TGTGCCAGCAGCTTAAGTAGCGGGGGGTCAGACGAGCAGTACTTC
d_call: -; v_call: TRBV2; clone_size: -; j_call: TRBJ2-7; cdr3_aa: CASSEQGDEQYF; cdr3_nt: TGTGCCAGCAGTGAACAGGGTGACGAGCAGTACTTC
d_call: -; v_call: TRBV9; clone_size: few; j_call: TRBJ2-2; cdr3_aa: CASSVQILPAAGTELFF; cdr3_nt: TGTGCCAGCAGCGTACAGATACTGCCGGCCGCGGGGACCGAGCTGTTTTTT
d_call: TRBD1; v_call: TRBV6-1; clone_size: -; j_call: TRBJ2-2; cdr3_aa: CATSDRAGSGVLFF; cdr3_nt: TGTGCCACCTCAGACAGGGCCGGTAGTGGGGTGCTGTTTTTT
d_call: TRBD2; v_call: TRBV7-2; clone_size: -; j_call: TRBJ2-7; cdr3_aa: CASSYGLAGDREQYF; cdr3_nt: TGTGCCAGCAGCTATGGACTAGCGGGAGACAGAGAGCAGTACTTC
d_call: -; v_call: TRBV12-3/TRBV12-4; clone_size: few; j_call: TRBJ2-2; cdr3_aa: CASSPPTTFPSGELFF; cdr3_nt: TGTGCCAGCAGTCCGCCGACTACGTTCCCGTCCGGGGAGCTGTTTTTT
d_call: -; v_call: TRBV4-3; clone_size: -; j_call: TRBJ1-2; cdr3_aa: CASSQEEGLDYGYTF; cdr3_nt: TGCGCCAGCAGCCAAGAGGAGGGTCTGGACTATGGCTACACCTTC
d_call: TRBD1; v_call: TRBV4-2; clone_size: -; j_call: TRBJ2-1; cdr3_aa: CASSPGQGAADEQFF; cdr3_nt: TGTGCCAGCAGCCCTGGACAGGGGGCTGCGGATGAGCAGTTCTTC
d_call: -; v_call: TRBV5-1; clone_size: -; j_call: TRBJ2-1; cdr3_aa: CASSLNPGALSYNEQFF; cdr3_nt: TGCGCCAGCAGCCTGAACCCAGGGGCCCTTTCCTACAATGAGCAGTTCTTC
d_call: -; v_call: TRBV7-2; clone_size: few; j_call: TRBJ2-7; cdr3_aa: CASSLTREDVYEQYF; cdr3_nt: TGTGCCAGCAGCCTCACAAGGGAGGATGTCTACGAGCAGTACTTC
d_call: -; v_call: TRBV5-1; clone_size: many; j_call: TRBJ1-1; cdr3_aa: CASAQGSMNTEAFF; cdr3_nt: TGCGCCAGCGCTCAGGGCTCCATGAACACTGAAGCTTTCTTT
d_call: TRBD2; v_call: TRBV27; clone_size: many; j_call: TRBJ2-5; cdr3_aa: CASQAGDETQYF; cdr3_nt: TGTGCCAGTCAAGCGGGAGATGAGACCCAGTACTTC
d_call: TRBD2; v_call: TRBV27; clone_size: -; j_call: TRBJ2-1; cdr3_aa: CASRLAGVGSYNEQFF; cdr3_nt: TGTGCCTCTCGACTAGCGGGAGTGGGGTCCTACAATGAGCAGTTCTTC
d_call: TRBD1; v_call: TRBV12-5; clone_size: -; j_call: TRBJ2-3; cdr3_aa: CASGLDRGGTDTQYF; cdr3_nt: TGTGCTAGTGGCCTGGACAGGGGTGGCACAGATACGCAGTATTTT
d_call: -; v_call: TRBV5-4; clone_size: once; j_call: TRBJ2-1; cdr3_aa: CASSLDPGDEQFF; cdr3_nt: TGTGCCAGCAGCTTGGATCCGGGAGATGAGCAGTTCTTC
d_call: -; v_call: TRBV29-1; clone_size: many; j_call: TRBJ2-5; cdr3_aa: CSVSRGVGETQYF; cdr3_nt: TGCAGCGTTTCGCGCGGGGTAGGAGAGACCCAGTACTTC
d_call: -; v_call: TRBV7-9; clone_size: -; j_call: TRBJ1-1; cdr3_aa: CASSLRVTTEAFF; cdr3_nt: TGTGCCAGCAGCTTAAGGGTTACCACTGAAGCTTTCTTT
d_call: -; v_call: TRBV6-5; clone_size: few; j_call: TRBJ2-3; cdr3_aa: CASSYHPTSDTQYF; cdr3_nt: TGTGCCAGCAGTTACCATCCTACCTCAGATACGCAGTATTTT
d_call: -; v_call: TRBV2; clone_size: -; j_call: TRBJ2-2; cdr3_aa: CASRKDGELFF; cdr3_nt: TGTGCCAGCAGGAAGGACGGGGAGCTGTTTTTT
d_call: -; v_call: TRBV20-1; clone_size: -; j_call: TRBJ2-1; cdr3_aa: CSATIGGGEQFF; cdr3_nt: TGCAGTGCTACTATTGGAGGAGGTGAGCAGTTCTTC
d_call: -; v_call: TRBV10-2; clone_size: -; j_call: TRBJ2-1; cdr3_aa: CASRRGNGNEQFF; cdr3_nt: TGCGCCAGCAGAAGGGGGAATGGGAATGAGCAGTTCTTC
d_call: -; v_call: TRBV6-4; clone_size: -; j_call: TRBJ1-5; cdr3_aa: CATGRAQNQPQHF; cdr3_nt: TGTGCCACCGGACGAGCCCAGAATCAGCCCCAGCATTTT
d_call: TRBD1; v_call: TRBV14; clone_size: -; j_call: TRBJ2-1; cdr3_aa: CASSQKHRGTYNEQFF; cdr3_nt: TGTGCCAGCAGCCAAAAACACAGGGGAACATACAATGAGCAGTTCTTC
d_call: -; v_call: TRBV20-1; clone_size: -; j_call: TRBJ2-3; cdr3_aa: CSARDQTGARPDTQYF; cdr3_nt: TGCAGTGCTAGAGATCAGACGGGGGCGCGTCCAGATACGCAGTATTTT
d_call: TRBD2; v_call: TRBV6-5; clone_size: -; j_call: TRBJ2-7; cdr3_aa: CASSYSFARGGSYEQYF; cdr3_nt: TGTGCCAGCAGTTACTCGTTTGCGCGGGGGGGCTCCTACGAGCAGTACTTC
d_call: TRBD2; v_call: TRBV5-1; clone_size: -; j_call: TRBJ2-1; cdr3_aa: CASSLGTSGRPYEQFF; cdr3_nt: TGCGCCAGCAGCTTGGGGACTAGCGGGAGGCCTTATGAGCAGTTCTTC
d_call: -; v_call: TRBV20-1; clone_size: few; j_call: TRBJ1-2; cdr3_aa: CSAAGRNGYTF; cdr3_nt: TGCAGTGCGGCAGGGCGGAATGGCTACACCTTC
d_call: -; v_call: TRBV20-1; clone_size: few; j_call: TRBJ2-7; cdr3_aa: CSARVSVDSYEQYF; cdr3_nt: TGCAGTGCTAGAGTAAGCGTCGACTCCTACGAGCAGTACTTC
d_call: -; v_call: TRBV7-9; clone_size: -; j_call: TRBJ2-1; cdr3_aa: CASSSGTGGEQFF; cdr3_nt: TGTGCCAGCAGCTCCGGGACTGGCGGCGAGCAGTTCTTC
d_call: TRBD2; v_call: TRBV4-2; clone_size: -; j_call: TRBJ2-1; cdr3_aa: CASSPYLPSRGGNEQFF; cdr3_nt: TGTGCCAGCAGCCCGTACCTTCCCTCGCGGGGGGGCAATGAGCAGTTCTTC
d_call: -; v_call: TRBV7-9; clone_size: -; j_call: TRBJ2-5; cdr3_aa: CASSLADSETQYF; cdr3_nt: TGTGCCAGCAGCTTAGCCGATTCGGAGACCCAGTACTTC
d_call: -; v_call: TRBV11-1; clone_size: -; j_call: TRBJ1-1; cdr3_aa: CASSRNQGRAATMNTEAFF; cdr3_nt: TGTGCCAGCAGTCGCAACCAGGGTCGGGCAGCCACTATGAACACTGAAGCTTTCTTT
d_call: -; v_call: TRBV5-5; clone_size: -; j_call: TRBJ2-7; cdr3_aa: CASSLTGFGLYEQYF; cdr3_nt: TGTGCCAGCAGCTTAACCGGGTTCGGACTCTACGAGCAGTACTTC
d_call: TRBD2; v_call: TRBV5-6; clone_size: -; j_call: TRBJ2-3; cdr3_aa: CASSLWAAGESDTQYF; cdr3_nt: TGTGCCAGCAGCTTGTGGGCAGCGGGAGAATCAGATACGCAGTATTTT
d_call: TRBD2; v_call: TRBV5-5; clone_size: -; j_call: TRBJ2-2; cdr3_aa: CASSFDTGGYTGELFF; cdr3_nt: TGTGCCAGCAGCTTTGATACGGGAGGTTACACCGGGGAGCTGTTTTTT
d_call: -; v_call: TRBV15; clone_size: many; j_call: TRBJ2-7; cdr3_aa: CATSRDSRAYEQYF; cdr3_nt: TGTGCCACCAGCAGAGATAGTAGGGCCTACGAGCAGTACTTC
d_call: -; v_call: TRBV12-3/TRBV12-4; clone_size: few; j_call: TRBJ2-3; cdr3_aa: CASSFNRVNTQYF; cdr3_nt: TGTGCCAGCAGTTTCAACAGGGTAAATACGCAGTATTTT
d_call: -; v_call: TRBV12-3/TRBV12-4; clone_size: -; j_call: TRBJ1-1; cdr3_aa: CASSFSTREAFF; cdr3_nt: TGTGCCAGCAGTTTCTCTACGAGAGAAGCTTTCTTT
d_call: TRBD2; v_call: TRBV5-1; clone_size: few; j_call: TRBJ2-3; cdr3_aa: CASSRGTSGVTQYF; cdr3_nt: TGCGCCAGCAGCAGAGGGACTAGCGGGGTGACGCAGTATTTT
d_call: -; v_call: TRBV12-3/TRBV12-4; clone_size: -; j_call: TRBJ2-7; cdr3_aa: CASSASRGEQYF; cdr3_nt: TGTGCCAGCAGCGCCTCTCGGGGCGAGCAGTACTTC
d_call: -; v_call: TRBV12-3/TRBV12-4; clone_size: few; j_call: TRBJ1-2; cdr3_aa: CASSLRDTSGDYGYTF; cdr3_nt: TGTGCCAGCAGTTTAAGGGACACCTCAGGGGACTATGGCTACACCTTC
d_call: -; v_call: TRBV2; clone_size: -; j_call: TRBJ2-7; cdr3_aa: CASGVVTYEQYF; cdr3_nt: TGTGCCAGCGGTGTCGTCACCTACGAGCAGTACTTC
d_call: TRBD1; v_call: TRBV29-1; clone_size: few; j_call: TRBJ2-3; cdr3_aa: CSVGPGGADTQYF; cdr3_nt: TGCAGCGTTGGTCCAGGGGGCGCAGATACGCAGTATTTT
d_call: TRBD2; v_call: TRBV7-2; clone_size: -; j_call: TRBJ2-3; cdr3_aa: CASSQRLAGVTDTQYF; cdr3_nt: TGTGCCAGCAGCCAACGGCTAGCGGGGGTAACAGATACGCAGTATTTT